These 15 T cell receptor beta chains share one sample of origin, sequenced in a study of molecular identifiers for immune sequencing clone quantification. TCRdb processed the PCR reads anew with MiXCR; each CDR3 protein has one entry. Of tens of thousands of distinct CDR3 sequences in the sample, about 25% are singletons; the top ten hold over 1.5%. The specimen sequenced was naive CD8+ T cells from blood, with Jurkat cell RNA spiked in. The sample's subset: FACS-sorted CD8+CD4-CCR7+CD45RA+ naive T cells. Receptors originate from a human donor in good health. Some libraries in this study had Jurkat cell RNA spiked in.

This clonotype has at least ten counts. CDR3 nucleotides: TGTGCCAGCAGCTCACAGGGTACTGAAGCTTTCTTT. It yields the protein CASSSQGTEAFF. This chain links TRBV13 with TRBJ1-1, with D perhaps TRBD1 (6 bases). V dropped 4 bases and J dropped 5 bases, with 8 bases sitting between them. Germline V gene sequence: CDR1 PRHDT, CDR2 FYEKMQ (reference sequence). The CDR3 has 12 amino acids.

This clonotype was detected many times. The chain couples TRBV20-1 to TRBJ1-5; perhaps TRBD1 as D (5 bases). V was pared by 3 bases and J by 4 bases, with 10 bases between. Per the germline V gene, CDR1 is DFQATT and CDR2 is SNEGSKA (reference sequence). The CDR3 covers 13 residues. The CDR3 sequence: CSARVGLNQPQHF. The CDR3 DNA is TGCAGTGCTAGGGTGGGGCTGAATCAGCCCCAGCATTTT.

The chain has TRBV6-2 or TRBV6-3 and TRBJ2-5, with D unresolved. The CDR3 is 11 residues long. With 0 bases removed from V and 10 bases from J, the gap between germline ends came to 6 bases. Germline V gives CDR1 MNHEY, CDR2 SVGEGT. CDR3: CASSYSKDQYF. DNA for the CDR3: TGTGCCAGCAGTTACTCGAAGGACCAGTACTTC.

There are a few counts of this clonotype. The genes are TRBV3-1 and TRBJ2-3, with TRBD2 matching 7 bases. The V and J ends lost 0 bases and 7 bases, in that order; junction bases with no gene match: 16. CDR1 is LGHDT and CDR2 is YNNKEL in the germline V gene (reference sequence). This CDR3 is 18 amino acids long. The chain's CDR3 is CASSQDRKTSREVHTQYF. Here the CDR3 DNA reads TGTGCCAGCAGCCAAGATCGCAAGACTAGCCGGGAGGTACATACGCAGTATTTT.

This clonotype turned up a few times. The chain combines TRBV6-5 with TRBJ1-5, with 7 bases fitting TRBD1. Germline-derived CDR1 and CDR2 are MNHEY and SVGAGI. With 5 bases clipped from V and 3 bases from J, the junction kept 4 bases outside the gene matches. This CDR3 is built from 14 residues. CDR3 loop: CASSATGVNQPQHF. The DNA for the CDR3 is TGTGCCAGCAGTGCCACAGGGGTCAATCAGCCCCAGCATTTT.

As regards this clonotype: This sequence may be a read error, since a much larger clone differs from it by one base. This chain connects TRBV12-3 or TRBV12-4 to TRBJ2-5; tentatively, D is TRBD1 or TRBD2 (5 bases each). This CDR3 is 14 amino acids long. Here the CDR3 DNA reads TGTGTCAGCAGTTTATGGGGGAGCCAAGAGACCCAGTACTTC. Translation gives CVSSLWGSQETQYF.

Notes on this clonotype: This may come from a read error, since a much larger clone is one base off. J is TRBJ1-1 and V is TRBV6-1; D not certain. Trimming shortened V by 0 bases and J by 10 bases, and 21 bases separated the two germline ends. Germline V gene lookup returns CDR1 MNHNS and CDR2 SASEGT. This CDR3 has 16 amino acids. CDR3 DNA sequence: TGTGCCAGCAGTGAAGCGTTCTGCGGACTGTGGGGTGGAGCTTTCTTT. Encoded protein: CASSEAFCGLWGGAFF.

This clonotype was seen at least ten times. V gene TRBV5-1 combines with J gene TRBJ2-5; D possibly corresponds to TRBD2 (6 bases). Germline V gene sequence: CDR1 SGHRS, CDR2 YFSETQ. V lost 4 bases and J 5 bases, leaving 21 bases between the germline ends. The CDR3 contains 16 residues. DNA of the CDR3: TGCGCCAGCAGCGATGGGGTCCTGGAGGGCGAGGAGACCCAGTACTTC. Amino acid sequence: CASSDGVLEGEETQYF.

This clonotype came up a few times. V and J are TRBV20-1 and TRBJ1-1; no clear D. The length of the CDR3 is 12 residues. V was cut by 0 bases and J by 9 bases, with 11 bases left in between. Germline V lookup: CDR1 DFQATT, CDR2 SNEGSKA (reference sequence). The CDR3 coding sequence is TGCAGTGCTAGAGATTTAGCCCCCCAAGCTTTCTTT. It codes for CSARDLAPQAFF.

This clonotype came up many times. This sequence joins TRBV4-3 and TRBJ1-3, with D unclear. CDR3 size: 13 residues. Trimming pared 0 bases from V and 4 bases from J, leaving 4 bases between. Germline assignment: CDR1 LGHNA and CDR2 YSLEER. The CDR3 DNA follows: TGCGCCAGCAGCCAAGACATGGGAAACACCATATATTTT. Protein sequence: CASSQDMGNTIYF.

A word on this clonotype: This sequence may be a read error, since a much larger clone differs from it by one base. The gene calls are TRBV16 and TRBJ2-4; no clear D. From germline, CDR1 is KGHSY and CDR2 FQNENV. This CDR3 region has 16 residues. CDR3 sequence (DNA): TGTGCCAGCAGCCAATCGTCGACCGAAGGAAAAAACGTTCAGTACTTC. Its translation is CASSQSSTEGKNVQYF.

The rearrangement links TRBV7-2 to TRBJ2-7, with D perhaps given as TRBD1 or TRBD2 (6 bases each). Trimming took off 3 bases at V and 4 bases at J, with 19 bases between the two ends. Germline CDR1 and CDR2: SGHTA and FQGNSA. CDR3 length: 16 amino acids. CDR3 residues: CASSFKSEGGQYEQYF. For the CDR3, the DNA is TGTGCCAGCAGCTTTAAAAGCGAGGGGGGTCAGTACGAGCAGTACTTC.

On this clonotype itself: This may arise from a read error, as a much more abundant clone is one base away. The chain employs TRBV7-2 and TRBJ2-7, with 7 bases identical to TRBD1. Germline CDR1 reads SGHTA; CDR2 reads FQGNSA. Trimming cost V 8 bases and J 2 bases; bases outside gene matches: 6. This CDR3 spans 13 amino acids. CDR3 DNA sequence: TGTGCCAGCGGCCAAGGGACAGCCTACGAGCAGTACTTC. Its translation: CASGQGTAYEQYF.

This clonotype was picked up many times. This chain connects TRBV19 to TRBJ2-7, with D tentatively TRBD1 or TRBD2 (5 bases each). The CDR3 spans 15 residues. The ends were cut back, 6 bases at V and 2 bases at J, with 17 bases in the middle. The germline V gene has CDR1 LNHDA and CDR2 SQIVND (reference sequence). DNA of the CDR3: TGTGCCAGTAGACCCGTGATGGGACCGACCTACGAGCAGTACTTC. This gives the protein CASRPVMGPTYEQYF.

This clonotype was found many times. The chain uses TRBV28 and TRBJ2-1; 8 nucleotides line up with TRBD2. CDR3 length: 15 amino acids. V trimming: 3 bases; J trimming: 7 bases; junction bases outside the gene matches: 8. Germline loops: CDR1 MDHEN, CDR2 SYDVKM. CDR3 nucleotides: TGTGCCAGCAGTTTTCCTTTAGCGGGGTTAAATGAGCAGTTCTTC. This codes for CASSFPLAGLNEQFF. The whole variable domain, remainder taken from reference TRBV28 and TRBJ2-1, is DVKVTQSSRYLVKRTGEKVFLECVQDMDHENMFWYRQDPGLGLRLIYFSYDVKMKEKGDIPEGYSVSREKKERFSLILESASTNQTSMYLCASSFPLAGLNEQFFGPGTRLTVL.